This T cell receptor beta chain was recovered during a study of cytomegalovirus exposure and HLA in healthy donors. Looking at the study overall: Both the 120 validation repertoires and the 600 to 700 first-cohort repertoires used the same platform, as reported by a later analysis.

Assay used: immunoSEQ multiplex PCR; TCRdb lists only in-frame clones, some missing. The sample lists a few hundred thousand clones; roughly 87% were seen once. Comments on this clone: Its antigen is not known. In the same sample, other DNA sequences code for this CDR3.

CDR1 MNHEY and CDR2 SVGAGI come from the germline V gene. The V end lost 2 bases, the J end lost 1 base, and 4 bases lay between the germline ends. CDR3 length equals 13 residues. Study-wide results and limits: The study put 150 to 200 TCR beta chains on its list as cytomegalovirus-associated.

This clonotype was sampled from a man aged 18 to 30 in good health and CMV-seropositive. This chain uses TRBV6-5 with TRBJ2-3; no clear D. Sequencing input: PBMCs. The CDR3 loop is CASSYPGTDTQYF. The CDR3 DNA follows: TGTGCCAGCAGTTACCCTGGCACAGATACGCAGTATTTT.